The rows below give T cell receptor beta chains drawn from one sample of a study of CD8+CD57+ T cells in acquired aplastic anemia. TCRdb recomputed calls from the reads with MiXCR, one row per CDR3 protein. The sample lists a few hundred thousand distinct CDR3 sequences, approximately 55% seen once, with under 8.5% in the top ten. Sequences were obtained from sorted CD4+, CD8+, or CD8+CD57+ T cells (not recorded which) from PBMCs. The receptors shown here come from a human donor with severe aplastic anemia or a healthy control (not recorded which). Each CDR3 is given with its conserved first and last residue. Each record gives: clone size, D gene, J gene, V gene, CDR3 protein, CDR3 DNA. D genes are given only for firm matches. Rows may omit the clone size; those that give it use once, few, many or a size class.

. . TRBJ2-7 TRBV7-9 CASSLGGDLSEQYF TGTGCCAGCAGCTTGGGGGGCGATTTGAGCGAGCAGTACTTC
once . TRBJ1-5 TRBV2 CASSLVGPSVGQPQHF TGTGCCAGCAGTTTAGTCGGGCCCTCCGTGGGGCAGCCCCAGCATTTT
. . TRBJ1-4 TRBV12-3/TRBV12-4 CASSFGGVVLFF TGTGCCAGCAGTTTTGGGGGAGTAGTACTGTTTTTT
many . TRBJ2-3 TRBV24-1 CATSETGGLRSDTQYF TGTGCCACCAGTGAGACCGGGGGCCTTCGTTCAGATACGCAGTATTTT
many TRBD2 TRBJ2-1 TRBV7-3 CASSLSGARLAADEQFF TGTGCCAGCAGCTTATCGGGGGCGAGACTAGCGGCCGATGAGCAGTTCTTC
many . TRBJ2-7 TRBV20-1 CSAENRDSGSIYEQYF TGCAGTGCGGAAAACCGGGACAGCGGGTCAATTTACGAGCAGTACTTC
. TRBD1 TRBJ1-4 TRBV7-2 CASSRDRAEKLFF TGTGCCAGCAGCCGAGACAGGGCTGAAAAACTGTTTTTT
once . TRBJ1-1 TRBV5-1 CASSTTGTEAFF TGCGCCAGCAGCACTACAGGGACTGAAGCTTTCTTT
. TRBD1 TRBJ2-4 TRBV6-9 CAIRGQGDIQYF TGTGCCATCAGGGGACAGGGAGACATTCAGTACTTC
. TRBD1 TRBJ2-7 TRBV12-3/TRBV12-4 CASRPSRDRTSYEQYF TGTGCCAGCAGACCTTCTCGGGACAGGACCTCCTACGAGCAGTACTTC
many TRBD1 TRBJ2-7 TRBV20-1 CSARRQGDSYEQYF TGCAGTGCTAGAAGGCAGGGGGATTCCTACGAGCAGTACTTC
. . TRBJ2-5 TRBV7-2 CASSLATGTQYF TGTGCCAGCAGCTTAGCGACAGGGACCCAGTACTTC
many . TRBJ2-7 TRBV2 CASSFGSPPYEQYF TGTGCCAGCAGTTTCGGTTCACCCCCCTACGAGCAGTACTTC
. TRBD1 TRBJ1-2 TRBV6-6 CASRWMTGSGYTF TGTGCCAGCAGATGGATGACAGGGTCTGGCTACACCTTC
. TRBD2 TRBJ2-5 TRBV7-2 CASSQDPSGGAETQYF TGTGCCAGCAGCCAAGATCCCAGCGGGGGGGCGGAGACCCAGTACTTC
many TRBD1 TRBJ2-5 TRBV5-1 CASSTPGTGKETQYF TGCGCCAGCAGCACCCCCGGGACAGGGAAAGAGACCCAGTACTTC
once TRBD1 TRBJ2-5 TRBV19 CASSMGAGGRETQYF TGTGCCAGTAGTATGGGGGCAGGGGGCCGGGAGACCCAGTACTTC
. . TRBJ2-1 TRBV19 CASGAAAGLDEQFF TGTGCCAGTGGGGCAGCCGCGGGGTTAGATGAGCAGTTCTTC
once . TRBJ2-6 TRBV4-2 CASSQYGTSGANVLTF TGTGCCAGCAGCCAATATGGGACATCTGGGGCCAACGTCCTGACTTTC
many TRBD1 TRBJ1-6 TRBV7-2 CASSISQGISVGPLHF TGTGCCAGCAGCATCTCACAGGGGATCTCAGTAGGACCCCTCCACTTT
few . TRBJ2-3 TRBV29-1 CSVDPGTDTQYF TGCAGCGTAGATCCAGGCACAGATACGCAGTATTTT
. . TRBJ2-7 TRBV7-9 CASSLGGTRANYEQYF TGTGCCAGCAGCTTAGGGGGGACAAGGGCTAATTACGAGCAGTACTTC
. . TRBJ2-5 TRBV4-3 CASSQAGSATRETQYF TGCGCCAGCAGCCAAGCCGGGAGTGCAACGCGGGAGACCCAGTACTTC
. . TRBJ1-3 TRBV15 CATGREGRDPADTIYF TGTGCCACCGGCAGAGAGGGAAGGGACCCGGCGGACACCATATATTTT
. . TRBJ1-1 TRBV5-1 CASSPGGSEAFF TGCGCCAGCAGCCCCGGGGGTTCTGAAGCTTTCTTT
many . TRBJ2-1 TRBV20-1 CSARGTGRNEQFF TGCAGTGCTAGGGGGACCGGAAGAAATGAGCAGTTCTTC
. TRBD2 TRBJ2-1 TRBV10-1 CASSERLAGANEQFF TGCGCCAGCAGTGAGAGACTAGCGGGGGCCAATGAGCAGTTCTTC
. . TRBJ2-6 TRBV10-1 CASSESTASGANVLTF TGCGCCAGCAGTGAGTCTACGGCCTCTGGGGCCAACGTCCTGACTTTC
once . TRBJ2-1 TRBV5-1 CASSWNYNEQFF TGCGCCAGCAGCTGGAATTACAATGAGCAGTTCTTC
. . TRBJ1-5 TRBV5-1 CASSYDGLNQPQHF TGCGCCAGCAGTTATGACGGTCTCAATCAGCCCCAGCATTTT
few . TRBJ2-5 TRBV5-1 CASSNFAGETQYF TGCGCCAGCAGCAATTTTGCGGGAGAGACCCAGTACTTC
many . TRBJ2-2 TRBV5-4 CASSLVRGMNTGELFF TGTGCCAGCAGCTTGGTCCGGGGCATGAACACCGGGGAGCTGTTTTTT
. . TRBJ2-2 TRBV24-1 CATSDLGGGEDGELFF TGTGCCACCAGTGATTTGGGCGGGGGCGAGGACGGGGAGCTGTTTTTT
few . TRBJ2-1 TRBV10-3 CATQIGDSYNEQFF TGTGCCACCCAAATAGGAGACTCCTACAATGAGCAGTTCTTC
. . TRBJ2-2 TRBV2 CASRYNRDYTGELFF TGTGCCAGCAGATACAACCGGGACTACACCGGGGAGCTGTTTTTT
many TRBD2 TRBJ2-3 TRBV5-1 CASSLRLAVTDTQYF TGCGCCAGCAGCTTGAGACTAGCGGTCACAGATACGCAGTATTTT
. . TRBJ2-6 TRBV20-1 CSARPGANVLTF TGCAGTGCTAGGCCTGGGGCCAACGTCCTGACTTTC